The source of this T cell receptor (beta chain) is a study of tumor-infiltrating lymphocytes in primary liver carcinoma. This clonotype is judged medium-sized (0.01 to 0.1%). TCR beta cDNA was prepared out of roughly 0.45 ug total RNA by means of a constant-region primer. Researchers made the TCR beta libraries by running three nested multiplex PCR rounds with slightly modified ARM-PCR. Researchers ran the first two PCR rounds for roughly 10 cycles each with TRBV1-TRBV30 forward primers and a C-beta reverse primer. TCRdb recomputed calls from the multiplex PCR reads with MiXCR, one row per CDR3 protein. The table has some 320,000 distinct CDR3 sequences, 60% to 80% seen once. RNA isolated from unsorted whole blood supplied the blood RNA, with germline DNA also extracted. The CDR3 is made up of 11 amino acids. Germline V gene sequence: CDR1 SQVTM, CDR2 ANQGSEA. V lost 4 bases to trimming and J lost 9 bases, with 11 bases between them.

This receptor was identified in a man aged 35 to 55 with primary liver carcinoma and hepatitis B virus infection. Specimen: peripheral blood. V gene TRBV29-1 combines with J gene TRBJ2-3; D is unresolved. The DNA of the CDR3 is TGCAGCGTTGCCGGGCCCGCAACGCAGTATTTT. Translation gives CSVAGPATQYF.